This record looks at one TCR beta chain sequence and its context. Data came from immunoSEQ multiplex PCR; TCRdb stores just in-frame clones and leaves some out. The sample consists of tens of thousands of clones, about 90% of them appearing once. These data belong to a study of T cell changes during pregnancy in multiple sclerosis. Germline lookup yields CDR1 MNHEY and CDR2 SMNVEV (reference sequence). The CDR3 is made up of 19 amino acids. Trimming took off 5 bases at V and 6 bases at J, with 29 bases between the two ends. The chain carries TRBV27 and TRBJ2-1; tentative D call: TRBD2 (11 bases). Sequencing used peripheral blood, obtained before pregnancy. This receptor was identified in a female donor with multiple sclerosis, enrolled in a pregnancy study. This CDR3 reads CASSPLRDRGLAALNEQFF. Written as DNA, the CDR3 is TGTGCCAGCAGTCCTCTGCGGGACAGGGGACTAGCGGCTCTCAATGAGCAGTTCTTC.